This T cell receptor beta chain was captured in a study of cytomegalovirus exposure and HLA in healthy donors. The study, taken as a whole, reports: Among the sequence variants, a highly shared cluster was likely an artifact of sequencing. Follow-up analysis later connected one missense variant in DCLRE1C with trimming of TCR beta V- and J-genes. TCR beta chains numbering approximately 150 were designated cytomegalovirus-associated.

Concerning this clone: Its antigen remains unidentified.

Amplification used 60 Vbeta primers and 13 Jbeta primers. Produced via immunoSEQ multiplex PCR; TCRdb's table is partial and in-frame only. The sample yields over 150,000 clones, around 80% seen once. Input material: PBMCs. This clonotype was sampled from an older woman in good health and CMV-seropositive.

The CDR3 sequence is CASSVEGTQDEKLFF. The CDR3, as DNA: TGTGCCAGCAGCGTAGAAGGGACACAGGATGAAAAACTGTTTTTT. The genes are TRBV9 and TRBJ1-4; D might be TRBD1 (6 bases). This CDR3 is 15 amino acids long. The ends were cut back, 0 bases at V and 6 bases at J, with 12 bases in the middle. The germline CDR1 and CDR2 sequences are SGDLS and YYNGEE.